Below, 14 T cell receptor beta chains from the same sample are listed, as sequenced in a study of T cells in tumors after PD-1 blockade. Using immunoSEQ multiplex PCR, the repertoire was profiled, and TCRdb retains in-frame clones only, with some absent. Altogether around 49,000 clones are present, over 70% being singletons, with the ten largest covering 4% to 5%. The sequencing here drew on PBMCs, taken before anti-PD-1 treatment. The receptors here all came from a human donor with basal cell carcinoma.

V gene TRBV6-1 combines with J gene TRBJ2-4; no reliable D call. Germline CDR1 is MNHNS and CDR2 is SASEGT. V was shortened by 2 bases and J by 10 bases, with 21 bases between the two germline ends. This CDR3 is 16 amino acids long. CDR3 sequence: CASSERPPGGRVIQYF. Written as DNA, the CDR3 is TGTGCCAGCAGTGAAAGACCCCCCGGTGGAAGGGTAATTCAGTACTTC.

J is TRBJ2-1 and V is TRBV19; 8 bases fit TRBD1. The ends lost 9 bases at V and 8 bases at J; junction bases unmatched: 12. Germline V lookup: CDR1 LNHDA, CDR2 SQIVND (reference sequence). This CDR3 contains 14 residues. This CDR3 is CASAGQGAIHEQFF. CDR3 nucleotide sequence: TGTGCCAGCGCGGGGCAGGGGGCGATCCATGAGCAGTTCTTC.

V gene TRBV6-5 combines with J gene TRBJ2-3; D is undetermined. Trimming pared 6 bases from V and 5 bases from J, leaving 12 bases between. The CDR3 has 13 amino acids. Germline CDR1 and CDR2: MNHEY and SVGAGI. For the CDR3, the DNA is TGTGCCAGCAGAAGTTGGGATGTAGATACGCAGTATTTT. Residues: CASRSWDVDTQYF.

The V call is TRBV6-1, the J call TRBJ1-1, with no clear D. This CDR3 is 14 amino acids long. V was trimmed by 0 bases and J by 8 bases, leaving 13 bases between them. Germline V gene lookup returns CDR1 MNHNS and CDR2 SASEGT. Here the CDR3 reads CASSEAPHLGEAFF. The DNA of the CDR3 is TGTGCCAGCAGTGAAGCGCCTCATTTGGGGGAAGCTTTCTTT.

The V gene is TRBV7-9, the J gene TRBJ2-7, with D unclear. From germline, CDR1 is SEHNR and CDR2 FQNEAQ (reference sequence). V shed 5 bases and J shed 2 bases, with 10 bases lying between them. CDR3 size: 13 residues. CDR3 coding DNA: TGTGCCAGCAGCCCCCTTTGGACCTACGAGCAGTACTTC. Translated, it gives CASSPLWTYEQYF. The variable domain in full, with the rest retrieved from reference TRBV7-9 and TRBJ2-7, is DTGVSQNPRHKITKRGQNVTFRCDPISEHNRLYWYRQTLGQGPEFLTYFQNEAQLEKSRLLSDRFSAERPKGSFSTLEIQRTEQGDSAMYLCASSPLWTYEQYFGPGTRLTVT.

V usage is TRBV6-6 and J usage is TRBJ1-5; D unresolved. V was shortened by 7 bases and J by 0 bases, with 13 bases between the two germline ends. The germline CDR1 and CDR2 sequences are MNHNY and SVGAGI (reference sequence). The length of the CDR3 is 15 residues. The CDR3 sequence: CASIDGSSSNQPQHF. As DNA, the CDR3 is TGTGCCAGCATCGACGGGTCTTCTAGCAATCAGCCCCAGCATTTT.

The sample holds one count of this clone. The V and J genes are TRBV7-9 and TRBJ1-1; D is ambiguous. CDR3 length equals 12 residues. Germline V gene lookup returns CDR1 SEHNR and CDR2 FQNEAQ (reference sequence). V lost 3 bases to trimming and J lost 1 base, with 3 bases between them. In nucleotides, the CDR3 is TGTGCCAGCAGCTTTGCGAACACTGAAGCTTTCTTT. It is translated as CASSFANTEAFF.

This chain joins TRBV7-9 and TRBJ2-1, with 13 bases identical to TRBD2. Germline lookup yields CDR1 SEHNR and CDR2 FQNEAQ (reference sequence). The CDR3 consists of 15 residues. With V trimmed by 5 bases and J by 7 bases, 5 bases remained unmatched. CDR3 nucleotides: TGTGCCAGCAGCCTAGTGGGACTAGCGGGGAATGAGCAGTTCTTC. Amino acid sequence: CASSLVGLAGNEQFF.

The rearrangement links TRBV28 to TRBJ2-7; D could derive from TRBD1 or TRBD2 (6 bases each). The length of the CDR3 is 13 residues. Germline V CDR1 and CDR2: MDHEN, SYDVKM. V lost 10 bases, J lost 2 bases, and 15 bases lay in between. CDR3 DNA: TGTGCCACAGAAAGGGGGGTCACCTACGAGCAGTACTTC. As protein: CATERGVTYEQYF. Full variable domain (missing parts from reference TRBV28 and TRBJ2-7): DVKVTQSSRYLVKRTGEKVFLECVQDMDHENMFWYRQDPGLGLRLIYFSYDVKMKEKGDIPEGYSVSREKKERFSLILESASTNQTSMYLCATERGVTYEQYFGPGTRLTVT.

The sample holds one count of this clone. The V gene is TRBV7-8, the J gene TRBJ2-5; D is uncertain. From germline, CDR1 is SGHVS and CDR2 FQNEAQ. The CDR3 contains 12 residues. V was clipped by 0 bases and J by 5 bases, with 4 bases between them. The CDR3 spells CASSLALETQYF. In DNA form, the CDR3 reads TGTGCCAGCAGCTTAGCGCTGGAGACCCAGTACTTC.

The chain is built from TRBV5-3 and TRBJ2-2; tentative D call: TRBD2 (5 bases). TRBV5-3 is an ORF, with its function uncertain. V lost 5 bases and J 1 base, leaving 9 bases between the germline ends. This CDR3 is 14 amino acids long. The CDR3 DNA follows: TGTGCCAGAAGGACTCGGGGGAACACCGGGGAGCTGTTTTTT. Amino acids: CARRTRGNTGELFF.

CDR3 region: CAWSVRQGRGGYTF. Here the CDR3 DNA reads TGTGCCTGGAGTGTACGGCAGGGAAGGGGTGGCTACACCTTC. The chain uses TRBV30 and TRBJ1-2; weak D call: TRBD1 (5 bases). Trimming stripped 0 bases from V and 7 bases from J, with 15 bases between. Germline V gives CDR1 GTSNPN, CDR2 SVGIG (reference sequence). The CDR3 runs to 14 residues.

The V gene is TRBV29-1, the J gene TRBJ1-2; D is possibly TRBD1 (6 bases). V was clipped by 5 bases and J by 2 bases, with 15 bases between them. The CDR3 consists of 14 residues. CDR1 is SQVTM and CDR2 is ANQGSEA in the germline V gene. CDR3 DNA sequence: TGCAGCGTTCCTCCCGGGACAACAAACTATGGCTACACCTTC. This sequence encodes CSVPPGTTNYGYTF. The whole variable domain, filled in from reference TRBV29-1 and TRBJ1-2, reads SAVISQKPSRDICQRGTSLTIQCQVDSQVTMMFWYRQQPGQSLTLIATANQGSEATYESGFVIDKFPISRPNLTFSTLTVSNMSPEDSSIYLCSVPPGTTNYGYTFGSGTRLTVV.

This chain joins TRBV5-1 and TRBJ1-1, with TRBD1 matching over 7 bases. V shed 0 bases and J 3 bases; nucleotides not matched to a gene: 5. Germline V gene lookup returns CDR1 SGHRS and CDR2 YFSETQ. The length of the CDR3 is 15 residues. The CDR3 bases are TGCGCCAGCAGCTTGGGACCAGGGGGAGACACTGAAGCTTTCTTT. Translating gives CASSLGPGGDTEAFF. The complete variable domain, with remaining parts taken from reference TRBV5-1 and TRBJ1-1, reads KAGVTQTPRYLIKTRGQQVTLSCSPISGHRSVSWYQQTPGQGLQFLFEYFSETQRNKGNFPGRFSGRQFSNSRSEMNVSTLELGDSALYLCASSLGPGGDTEAFFGQGTRLTVV.